This TCR beta chain was captured by sequencing in a study of T cell responses to AZD1222 COVID-19 vaccine. Study results and limitations: There were vaccine-associated CD4 TCRs across spike, dominant at 160-218 and 743-854. An increase in Spike-specific TCR breadth and depth was observed after two AZD1222 doses.

Details on this clone: What it binds is not known.

Trimming cost V 3 bases and J 2 bases; bases outside gene matches: 5. Germline V gives CDR1 SGHNT, CDR2 YYREEE (reference sequence). The CDR3 spans 15 residues. The data were produced by immunoSEQ multiplex PCR, yet TCRdb's version contains in-frame clones alone and is incomplete. The table records some 60,000 clones, about 83% of them present only once. The source was peripheral blood, collected 28 days after the second AZD1222 dose. V is TRBV5-4 and J is TRBJ2-5; 9 nucleotides line up with TRBD1. The TCR was taken from an adult who received the AZD1222 COVID-19 vaccine. CDR3 sequence reads: CASSSGTGRQETQYF. The CDR3 DNA is TGTGCCAGCAGCTCGGGGACAGGGCGACAAGAGACCCAGTACTTC.